This TCR beta chain was captured in a study of blood T cell repertoires in COVID-19. On the study more broadly: Researchers got acute and convalescent COVID-19 samples from the United States, Italy and Spain. From T cells, B-cell-depleted T cells, or PBMCs came the material, which was cDNA or gDNA.

Original data processing: Amplifying reference gene primers gave estimates of nucleated cell counts. Libraries were prepared by immunoSEQ multiplex PCR; TCRdb keeps only in-frame clonotypes and omits some of them. V and J calls and clone size follow that table, whereas D and trimming were derived from the DNA. The sample lists 400,000 to 550,000 clones; more than 85% were seen once. This clone was counted once. The receptor's source is a woman between 25 and 40 years old with acute or convalescent COVID-19. Sequencing was performed on peripheral blood.

CDR3 protein: CASSSDRGGNQPQHF. CDR3 sequence (DNA): TGTGCCAGCAGTTCTGACAGGGGAGGAAATCAGCCCCAGCATTTT. V is TRBV6-5 and J is TRBJ1-5, with 8 bases identical to TRBD1. Germline-derived CDR1 and CDR2 are MNHEY and SVGAGI. The length of the CDR3 is 15 residues. The V segment lost 4 bases and the J segment 4 bases; nucleotides outside the gene matches: 6.